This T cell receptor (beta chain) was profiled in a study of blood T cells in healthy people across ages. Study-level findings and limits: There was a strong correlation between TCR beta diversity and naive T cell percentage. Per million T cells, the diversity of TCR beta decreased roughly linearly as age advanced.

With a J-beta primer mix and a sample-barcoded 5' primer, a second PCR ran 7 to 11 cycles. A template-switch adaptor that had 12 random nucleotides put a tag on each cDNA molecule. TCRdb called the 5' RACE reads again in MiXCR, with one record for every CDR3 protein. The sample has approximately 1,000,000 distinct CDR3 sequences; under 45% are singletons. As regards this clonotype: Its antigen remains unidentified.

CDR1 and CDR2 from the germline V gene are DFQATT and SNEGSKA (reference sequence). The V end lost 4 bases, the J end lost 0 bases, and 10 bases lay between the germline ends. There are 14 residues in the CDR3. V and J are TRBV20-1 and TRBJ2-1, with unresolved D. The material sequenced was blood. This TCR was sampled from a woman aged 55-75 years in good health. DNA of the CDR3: TGCAGTGCTACGAGCAGCAGCTCCTACAATGAGCAGTTCTTC. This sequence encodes CSATSSSSYNEQFF.